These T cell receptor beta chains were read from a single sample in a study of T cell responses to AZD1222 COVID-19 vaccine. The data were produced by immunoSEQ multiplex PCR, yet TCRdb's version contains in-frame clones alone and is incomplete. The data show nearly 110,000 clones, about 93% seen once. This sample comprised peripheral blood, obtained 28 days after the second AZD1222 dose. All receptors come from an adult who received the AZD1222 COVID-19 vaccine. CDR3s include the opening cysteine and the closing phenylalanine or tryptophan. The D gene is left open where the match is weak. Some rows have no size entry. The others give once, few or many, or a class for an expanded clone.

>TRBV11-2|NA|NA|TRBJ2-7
CASSLRRAGEQYF
TGTGCCAGCAGCTTAAGGAGGGCGGGCGAGCAGTACTTC
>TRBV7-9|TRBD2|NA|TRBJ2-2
CASSAGTGGNTGELFF
TGTGCCAGCAGCGCAGGGACGGGAGGAAATACCGGGGAGCTGTTTTTT
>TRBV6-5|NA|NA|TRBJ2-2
CASTKGGTTGELFF
TGTGCCAGCACTAAAGGAGGGACCACCGGGGAGCTGTTTTTT
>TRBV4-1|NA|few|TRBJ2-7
CASSQQLAASYEQYF
TGCGCCAGCAGCCAACAATTAGCGGCCTCCTACGAGCAGTACTTC
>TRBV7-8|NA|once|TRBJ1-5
CASSGGSQPQHF
TGTGCCAGCAGCGGAGGGAGTCAGCCCCAGCATTTT
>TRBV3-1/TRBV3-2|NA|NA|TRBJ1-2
CASSPRTDANYGYTF
TGTGCCAGCAGCCCTAGGACGGATGCTAACTATGGCTACACCTTC
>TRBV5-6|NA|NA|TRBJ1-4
CASCLGGNEKLFF
TGTGCCAGCTGTTTAGGAGGGAATGAAAAACTGTTTTTT
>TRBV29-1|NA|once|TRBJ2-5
CSVEAHTQYF
TGCAGCGTTGAAGCCCATACCCAGTACTTC
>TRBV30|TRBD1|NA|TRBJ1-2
CASPGTGPSNYGYTF
TGTGCTTCACCTGGGACAGGGCCCTCCAACTATGGCTACACCTTC
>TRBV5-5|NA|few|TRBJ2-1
CASSFTSGPSNEQFF
TGTGCCAGCAGCTTTACCAGCGGCCCTTCCAATGAGCAGTTCTTC
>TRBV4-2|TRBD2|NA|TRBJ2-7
CASSQRGVHEQYF
TGTGCCAGCAGCCAGCGGGGGGTACACGAGCAGTACTTC
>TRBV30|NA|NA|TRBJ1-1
CAWKLMRALNTEAFF
TGTGCCTGGAAGCTTATGAGGGCCTTGAACACTGAAGCTTTCTTT
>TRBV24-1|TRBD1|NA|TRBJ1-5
CATSDTATGRQPQHF
TGTGCCACCAGTGATACTGCGACAGGGCGTCAGCCCCAGCATTTT
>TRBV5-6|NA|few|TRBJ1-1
CASSQDGGYTEAFF
TGTGCCAGCAGCCAGGACGGAGGATACACTGAAGCTTTCTTT
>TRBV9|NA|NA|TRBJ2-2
CASSVRGSPNTGELFF
TGTGCCAGCAGCGTGAGAGGGTCCCCGAACACCGGGGAGCTGTTTTTT
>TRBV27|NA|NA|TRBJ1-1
CASRGRGQTNTEAFF
TGTGCCAGCAGGGGGAGAGGACAGACGAACACTGAAGCTTTCTTT
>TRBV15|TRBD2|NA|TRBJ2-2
CATSTRLAKSTGELFF
TGTGCCACCAGCACGCGACTAGCTAAGAGCACCGGGGAGCTGTTTTTT
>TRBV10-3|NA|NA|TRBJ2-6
CAISEGRGSGANVLTF
TGTGCCATCAGTGAAGGGCGCGGCTCTGGGGCCAACGTCCTGACTTTC
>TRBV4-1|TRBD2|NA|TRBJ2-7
CASSQSSGLYEQYF
TGCGCCAGCAGCCAATCTAGCGGCTTGTACGAGCAGTACTTC
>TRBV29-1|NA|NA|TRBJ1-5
CSVVMGNQPQHF
TGCAGCGTTGTCATGGGCAATCAGCCCCAGCATTTT
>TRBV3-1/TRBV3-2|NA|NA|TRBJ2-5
CASSLFSIGEETQYF
TGTGCCAGCAGCCTGTTCTCCATAGGGGAAGAGACCCAGTACTTC
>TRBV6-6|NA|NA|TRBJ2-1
CASRGTGMSYNEQFF
TGTGCCAGCAGGGGAACAGGGATGTCCTACAATGAGCAGTTCTTC
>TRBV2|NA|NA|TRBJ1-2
CASSPGGDGYYGYTF
TGTGCCAGCAGTCCAGGAGGAGACGGATACTATGGCTACACCTTC
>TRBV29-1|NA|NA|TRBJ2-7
CSVDRGGSGEQYF
TGCAGCGTTGACCGAGGGGGGTCCGGCGAGCAGTACTTC
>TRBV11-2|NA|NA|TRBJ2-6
CASSSRGETASSGANVLTF
TGTGCCAGCAGCTCTAGAGGGGAGACAGCCAGCTCTGGGGCCAACGTCCTGACTTTC